The TCR beta chain under discussion was sequenced for a study of T cell repertoires in cytomegalovirus infection. J gave up 6 bases and V 4 bases, and 9 bases lay outside the gene matches. Germline V CDR1 and CDR2: SGHTA, FQGTGA. The CDR3 sequence is 17 residues long. This clonotype has only a few counts. Its antigen is unknown. A single record per CDR3 protein comes from TCRdb applying MiXCR to the reads. The data contain approximately 990,000 distinct CDR3 sequences, around 32% of them singletons. This sample comprised cultured CD8+ T cells from PBMCs, obtained from culture after CMV antigen stimulation. V usage is TRBV7-3 and J usage is TRBJ2-3; 14 bases agree with TRBD2. The origin of this receptor is a human donor in good health (CMV status not recorded). Some clones in this sample may be carry-over from other donors' samples. CDR3 sequence: CASSSGLAGGPRDTQYF. Here the CDR3 DNA reads TGTGCCAGCAGCTCAGGACTAGCGGGGGGTCCCCGCGATACGCAGTATTTT.